Detailed here is one T cell receptor (beta chain). Time point in this sample: peripheral blood 6 weeks after treatment start. Generated by immunoSEQ multiplex PCR, the TCRdb table keeps only in-frame clones and is missing some. The sample contains 53,000 or so clones, 88% of which appear only once. After removal of 4 bases from V and 8 bases from J, the junction contained 19 bases not matched to a gene. The germline gives CDR1 SGHRS, CDR2 YFSETQ. CDR3 length: 18 residues. The sample is drawn from a study of PD-L1 blockade in urothelial cancer. About the study: Analysis of the blood was performed 3 weeks (second dose) and 6 weeks after treatment start. Median blood clonality was around 0.074, with about 81,000 unique TCRs.

The sequence was collected from a man in his 60s with urothelial cancer. V gene TRBV5-1 combines with J gene TRBJ2-3; 10 positions match TRBD1. The sequencing here drew on PBMCs, taken around atezolizumab (anti-PD-L1) treatment. In nucleotides, the CDR3 is TGCGCCAGCAGCCCCACGAGTTACCTACGACAGGGGGCAAGTACGCAGTATTTT. Translation: CASSPTSYLRQGASTQYF.